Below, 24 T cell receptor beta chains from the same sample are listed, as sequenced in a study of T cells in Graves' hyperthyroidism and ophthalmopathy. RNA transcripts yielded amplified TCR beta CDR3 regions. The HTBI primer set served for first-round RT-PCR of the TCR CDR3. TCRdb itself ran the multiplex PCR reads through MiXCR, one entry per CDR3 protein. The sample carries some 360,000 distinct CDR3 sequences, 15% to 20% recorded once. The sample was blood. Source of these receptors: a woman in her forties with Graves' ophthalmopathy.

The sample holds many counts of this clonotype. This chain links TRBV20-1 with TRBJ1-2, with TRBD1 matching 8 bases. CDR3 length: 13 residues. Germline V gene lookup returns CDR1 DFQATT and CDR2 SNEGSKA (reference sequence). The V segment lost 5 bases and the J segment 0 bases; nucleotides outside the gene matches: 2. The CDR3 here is CSAEQGANYGYTF. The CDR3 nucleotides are TGCAGTGCTGAACAGGGGGCTAACTATGGCTACACCTTC.

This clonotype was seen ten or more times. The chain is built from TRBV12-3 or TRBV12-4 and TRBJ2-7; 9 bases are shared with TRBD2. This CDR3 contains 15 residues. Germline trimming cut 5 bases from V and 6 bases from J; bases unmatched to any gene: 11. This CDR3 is CASSQGSGGSGEQYF. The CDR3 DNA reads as TGTGCCAGCAGTCAGGGGAGCGGGGGGTCGGGCGAGCAGTACTTC.

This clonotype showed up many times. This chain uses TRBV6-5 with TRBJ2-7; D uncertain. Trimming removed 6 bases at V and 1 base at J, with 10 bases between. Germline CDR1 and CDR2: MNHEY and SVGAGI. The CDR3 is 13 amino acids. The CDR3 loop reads CASSSPESYEQYF. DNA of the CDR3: TGTGCCAGCAGCTCCCCTGAATCCTACGAGCAGTACTTC.

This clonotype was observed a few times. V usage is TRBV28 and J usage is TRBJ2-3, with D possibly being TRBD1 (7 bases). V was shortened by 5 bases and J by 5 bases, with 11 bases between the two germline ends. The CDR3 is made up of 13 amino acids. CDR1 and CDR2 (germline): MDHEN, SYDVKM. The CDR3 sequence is CASSPGGLDTQYF. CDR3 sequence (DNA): TGTGCCAGCAGTCCAGGGGGGTTAGATACGCAGTATTTT.

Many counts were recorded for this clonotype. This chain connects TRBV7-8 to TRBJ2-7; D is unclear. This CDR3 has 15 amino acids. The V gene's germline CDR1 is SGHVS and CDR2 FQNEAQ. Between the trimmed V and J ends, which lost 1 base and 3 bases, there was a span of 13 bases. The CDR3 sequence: CASSLDGEGIYEQYF. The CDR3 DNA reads TGTGCCAGCAGCTTAGATGGGGAAGGGATCTACGAGCAGTACTTC.

The CDR3 is CASTTGGIYGYTF. The CDR3 DNA reads TGTGCCAGCACAACAGGGGGCATCTATGGCTACACCTTC. V usage is TRBV6-2 or TRBV6-3 and J usage is TRBJ1-2, with 9 bases fitting TRBD1. Germline CDR1 MNHEY, CDR2 SVGEGT. This CDR3 is built from 13 residues. The V and J ends lost 7 bases and 4 bases, in that order; junction bases with no gene match: 4.

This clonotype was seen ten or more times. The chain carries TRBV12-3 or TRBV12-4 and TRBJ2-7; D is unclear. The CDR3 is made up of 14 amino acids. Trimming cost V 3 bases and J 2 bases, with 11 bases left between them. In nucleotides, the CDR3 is TGTGCCAGCAGTTTTGGCGGCGGACCCTACGAGCAGTACTTC. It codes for CASSFGGGPYEQYF.

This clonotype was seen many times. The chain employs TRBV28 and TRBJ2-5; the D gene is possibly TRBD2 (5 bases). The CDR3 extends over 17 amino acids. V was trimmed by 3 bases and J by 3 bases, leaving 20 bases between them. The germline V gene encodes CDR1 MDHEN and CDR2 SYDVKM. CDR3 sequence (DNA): TGTGCCAGCAGTTTGGAAGGCCTCCCCCACGGGAAAGAGACCCAGTACTTC. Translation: CASSLEGLPHGKETQYF.

The CDR3 nucleotides read TGTGCCAGCGCCCGGTTTTACGAGCAGTACTTC. It yields the protein CASARFYEQYF. The chain joins TRBV7-2 to TRBJ2-7; D is undetermined. This CDR3 comprises 11 residues. V was trimmed by 8 bases and J by 4 bases, leaving 9 bases between them. Germline CDR1 is SGHTA and CDR2 is FQGNSA.

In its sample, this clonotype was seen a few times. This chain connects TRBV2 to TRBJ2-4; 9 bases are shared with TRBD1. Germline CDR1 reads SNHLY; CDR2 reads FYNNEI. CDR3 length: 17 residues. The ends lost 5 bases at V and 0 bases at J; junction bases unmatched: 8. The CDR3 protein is CASSRDRAPRAKNIQYF. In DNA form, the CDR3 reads TGTGCCAGCAGTCGGGACAGGGCCCCTCGAGCCAAAAACATTCAGTACTTC.

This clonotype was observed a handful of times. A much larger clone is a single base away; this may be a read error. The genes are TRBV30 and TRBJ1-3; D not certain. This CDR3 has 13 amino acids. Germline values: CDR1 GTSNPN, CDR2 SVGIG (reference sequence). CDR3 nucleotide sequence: TGTGCCTGGAGTAGGAGCTCTGGAAACGCCATATATTTT. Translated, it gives CAWSRSSGNAIYF.

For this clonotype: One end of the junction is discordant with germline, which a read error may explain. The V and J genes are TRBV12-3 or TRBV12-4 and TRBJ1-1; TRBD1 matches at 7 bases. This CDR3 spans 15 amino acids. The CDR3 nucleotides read TGTGCCAGCAGCCAGGGGGGACGGCAGAACTCTGAAGCTTTCTTT. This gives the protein CASSQGGRQNSEAFF.

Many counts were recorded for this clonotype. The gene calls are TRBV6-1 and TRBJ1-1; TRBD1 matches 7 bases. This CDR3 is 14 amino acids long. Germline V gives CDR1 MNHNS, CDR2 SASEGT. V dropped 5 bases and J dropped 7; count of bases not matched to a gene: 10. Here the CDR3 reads CASSQTSQGVEAFF. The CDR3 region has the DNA TGTGCCAGCAGTCAAACTAGCCAGGGGGTTGAAGCTTTCTTT.

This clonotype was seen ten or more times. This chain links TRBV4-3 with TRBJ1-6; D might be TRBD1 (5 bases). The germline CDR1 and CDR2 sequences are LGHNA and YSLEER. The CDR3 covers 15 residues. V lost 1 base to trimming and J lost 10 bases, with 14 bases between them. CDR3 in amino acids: CASSQGWGGGSPLHF. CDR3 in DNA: TGCGCCAGCAGCCAAGGTTGGGGGGGAGGATCACCCCTCCACTTT.

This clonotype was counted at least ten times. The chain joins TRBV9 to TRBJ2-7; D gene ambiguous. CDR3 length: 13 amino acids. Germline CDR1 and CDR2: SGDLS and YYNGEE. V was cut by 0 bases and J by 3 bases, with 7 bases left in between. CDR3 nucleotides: TGTGCCAGCAGCGTAGGTAGTGACTACGAGCAGTACTTC. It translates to CASSVGSDYEQYF. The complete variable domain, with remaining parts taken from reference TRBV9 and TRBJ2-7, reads DSGVTQTPKHLITATGQRVTLRCSPRSGDLSVYWYQQSLDQGLQFLIQYYNGEERAKGNILERFSAQQFPDLHSELNLSSLELGDSALYFCASSVGSDYEQYFGPGTRLTVT.

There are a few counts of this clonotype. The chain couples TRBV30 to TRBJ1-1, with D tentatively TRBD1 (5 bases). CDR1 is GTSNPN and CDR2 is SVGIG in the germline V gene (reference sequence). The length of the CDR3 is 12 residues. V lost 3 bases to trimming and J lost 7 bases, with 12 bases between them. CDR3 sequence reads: CAWSFTQGEAFF. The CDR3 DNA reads TGTGCCTGGAGCTTTACTCAGGGTGAAGCTTTCTTT.

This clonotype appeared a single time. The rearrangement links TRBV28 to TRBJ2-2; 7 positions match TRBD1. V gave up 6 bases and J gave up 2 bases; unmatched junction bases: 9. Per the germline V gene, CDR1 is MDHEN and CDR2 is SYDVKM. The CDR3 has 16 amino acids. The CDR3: CASRPTTGTNTGELFF. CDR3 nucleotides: TGTGCCAGCAGGCCCACGACAGGGACCAACACCGGGGAGCTGTTTTTT. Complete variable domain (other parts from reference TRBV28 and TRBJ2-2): DVKVTQSSRYLVKRTGEKVFLECVQDMDHENMFWYRQDPGLGLRLIYFSYDVKMKEKGDIPEGYSVSREKKERFSLILESASTNQTSMYLCASRPTTGTNTGELFFGEGSRLTVL.

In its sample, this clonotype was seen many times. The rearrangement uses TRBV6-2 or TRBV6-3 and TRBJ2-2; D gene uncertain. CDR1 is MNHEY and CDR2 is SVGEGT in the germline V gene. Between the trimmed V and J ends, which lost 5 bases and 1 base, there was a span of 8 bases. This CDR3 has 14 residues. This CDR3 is CASSGILNTGELFF. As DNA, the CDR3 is TGTGCCAGCAGTGGCATTTTGAACACCGGGGAGCTGTTTTTT.

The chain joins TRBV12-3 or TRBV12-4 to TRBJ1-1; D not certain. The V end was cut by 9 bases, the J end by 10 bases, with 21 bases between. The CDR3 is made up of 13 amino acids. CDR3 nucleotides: TGTGCCAGAAGCCAACAAAGCTCGATCTTAGCTTTCTTT. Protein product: CARSQQSSILAFF.

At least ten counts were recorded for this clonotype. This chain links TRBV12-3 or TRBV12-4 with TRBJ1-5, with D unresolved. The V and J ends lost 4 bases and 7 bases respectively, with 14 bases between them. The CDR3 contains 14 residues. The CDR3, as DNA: TGTGCCAGCAGTTGGGAGGTCGGCGGCCAGCCCCAGCATTTT. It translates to CASSWEVGGQPQHF.

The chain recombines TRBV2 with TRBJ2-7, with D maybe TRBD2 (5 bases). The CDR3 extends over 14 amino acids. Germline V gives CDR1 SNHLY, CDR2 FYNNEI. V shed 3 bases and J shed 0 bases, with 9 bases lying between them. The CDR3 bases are TGTGCCAGCAGTGACTGGGGAGCCTCCTACGAGCAGTACTTC. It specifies CASSDWGASYEQYF.

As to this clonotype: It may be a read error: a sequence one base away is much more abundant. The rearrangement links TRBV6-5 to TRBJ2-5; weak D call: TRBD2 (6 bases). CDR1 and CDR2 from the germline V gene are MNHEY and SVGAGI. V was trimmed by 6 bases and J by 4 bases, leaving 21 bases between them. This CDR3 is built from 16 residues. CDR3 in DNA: TGTGCCAGCAGCTTCACTAGCCGGAGGGCCCGAGAGACCCAGTACTTC. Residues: CASSFTSRRARETQYF.

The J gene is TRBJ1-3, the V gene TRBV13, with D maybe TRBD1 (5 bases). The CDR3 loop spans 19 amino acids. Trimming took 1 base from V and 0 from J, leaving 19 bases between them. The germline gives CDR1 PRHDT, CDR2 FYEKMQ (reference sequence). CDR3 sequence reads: CASSLERTLEAYSGNTIYF. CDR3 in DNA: TGTGCCAGCAGCTTAGAGAGGACATTAGAGGCGTACTCTGGAAACACCATATATTTT.

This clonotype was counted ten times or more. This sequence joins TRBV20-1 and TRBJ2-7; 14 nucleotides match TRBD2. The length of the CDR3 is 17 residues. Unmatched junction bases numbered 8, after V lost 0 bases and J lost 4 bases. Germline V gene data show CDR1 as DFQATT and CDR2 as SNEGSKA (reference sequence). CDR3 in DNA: TGCAGTGCTAGAGACAACGGGGGGACTAGCGGGAGATACGAGCAGTACTTC. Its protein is CSARDNGGTSGRYEQYF.